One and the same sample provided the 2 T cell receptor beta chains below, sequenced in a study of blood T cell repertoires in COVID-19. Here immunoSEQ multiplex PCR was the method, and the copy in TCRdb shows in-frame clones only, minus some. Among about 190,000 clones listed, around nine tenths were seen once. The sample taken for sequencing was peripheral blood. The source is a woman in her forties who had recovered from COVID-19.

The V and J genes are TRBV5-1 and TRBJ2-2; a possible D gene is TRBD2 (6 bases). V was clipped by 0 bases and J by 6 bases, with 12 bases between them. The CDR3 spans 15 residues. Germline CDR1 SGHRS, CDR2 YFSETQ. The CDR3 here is CASSLDGRSPGELFF. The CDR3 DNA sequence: TGCGCCAGCAGCTTGGACGGGAGAAGCCCCGGGGAGCTGTTTTTT.

The CDR3 nucleotides read TGTGCCAGCAGCCAAGCTACAGGACTAGGAAGCACCTACAATGAGCAGTTCTTC. This gives the protein CASSQATGLGSTYNEQFF. The chain employs TRBV14 and TRBJ2-1; TRBD2 aligns across 7 bases. Germline CDR1 is SGHDN and CDR2 is FVKESK. The length of the CDR3 is 18 residues. The V segment lost 1 base and the J segment 2 bases; nucleotides outside the gene matches: 11.